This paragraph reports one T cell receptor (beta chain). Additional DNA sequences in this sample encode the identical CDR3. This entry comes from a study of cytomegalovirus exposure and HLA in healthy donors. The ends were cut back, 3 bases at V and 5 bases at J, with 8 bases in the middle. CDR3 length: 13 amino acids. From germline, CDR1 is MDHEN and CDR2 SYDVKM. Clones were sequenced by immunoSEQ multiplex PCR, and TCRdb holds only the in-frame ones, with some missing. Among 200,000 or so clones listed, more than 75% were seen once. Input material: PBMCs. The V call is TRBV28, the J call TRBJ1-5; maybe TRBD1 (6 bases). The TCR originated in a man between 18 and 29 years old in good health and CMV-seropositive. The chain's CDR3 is CASSLAGDQPQHF. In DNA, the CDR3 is TGTGCCAGCAGTTTGGCAGGGGATCAGCCCCAGCATTTT.